One sample yielded the 21 T cell receptor beta chains listed below, sequenced in a study of T-cell memory formation after mild COVID-19. Each CDR3 protein gets one entry after TCRdb re-called the 5' RACE reads with MiXCR. Of approximately 490,000 distinct CDR3 sequences in the sample, around 20% were seen once. The sequenced material came from PBMCs or a T cell subset sorted from them (not recorded which). These receptors were obtained from an adult woman who had mild COVID-19 (a few samples of this study predate the infection). Cell type and time point are not known.

The rearrangement joins TRBV3-1 to TRBJ2-7, with unresolved D. The CDR3 is 14 amino acids. The germline gives CDR1 LGHDT, CDR2 YNNKEL (reference sequence). The ends were cut back, 3 bases at V and 2 bases at J, with 11 bases in the middle. CDR3 DNA sequence: TGTGCCAGCAGCCAGTTAGACACCACCTACGAGCAGTACTTC. It encodes CASSQLDTTYEQYF.

This clonotype was seen only a few times. The chain recombines TRBV11-2 with TRBJ2-2; D gene uncertain. The CDR3 is made up of 15 amino acids. Germline V gene data show CDR1 as SGHAT and CDR2 as FQNNGV. V was shortened by 1 base and J by 1 base, with 7 bases between the two germline ends. CDR3 DNA sequence: TGTGCCAGCAGCTTAGTCTATAAGAACACCGGGGAGCTGTTTTTT. It codes for CASSLVYKNTGELFF.

This clonotype is categorized as medium-sized. The chain employs TRBV6-5 and TRBJ2-7, with D possibly TRBD2 on 5 matching bases. In germline, CDR1 is MNHEY, CDR2 SVGAGI. Trimming cost V 6 bases and J 7 bases, with 13 bases left between them. The CDR3 is 12 residues long. The CDR3 is CASSPGGSEQYF. The CDR3 region has the DNA TGTGCCAGCAGCCCCGGCGGGTCTGAGCAGTACTTC.

This clonotype was detected only a few times. This chain uses TRBV7-9 with TRBJ2-1, with 7 bases that match TRBD2. Germline V gene lookup returns CDR1 SEHNR and CDR2 FQNEAQ (reference sequence). The CDR3 consists of 17 residues. V lost 5 bases to trimming and J lost 7 bases; unmatched junction nucleotides: 17. The CDR3 here is CASSHLAETLNGNEQFF. CDR3 DNA sequence: TGTGCCAGCAGCCACCTAGCGGAGACCCTCAATGGGAATGAGCAGTTCTTC.

Only a few counts were recorded for this clonotype. The chain joins TRBV10-2 to TRBJ2-3; TRBD1 is a possible D gene (6 bases). CDR1 and CDR2 from the germline V gene are WSHSY and SAAADI. Deletions cut 10 bases from V and 2 bases from J, with 13 bases between. There are 13 residues in the CDR3. The CDR3, as DNA: TGCGCCACCCTAACAGGGAACACAGATACGCAGTATTTT. It specifies CATLTGNTDTQYF.

This clonotype was detected a few times. V usage is TRBV9 and J usage is TRBJ2-2; 7 nucleotides line up with TRBD1. Trimming took 0 bases from V and 4 from J; bases not matched to a gene: 6. The CDR3 totals 16 residues. Germline CDR1 is SGDLS and CDR2 is YYNGEE. The DNA of the CDR3 is TGTGCCAGCAGCGTAGCGTACAGGGGCGGCACCGGGGAGCTGTTTTTT. It encodes CASSVAYRGGTGELFF.

This clonotype was recorded at least ten times. The rearrangement uses TRBV18 and TRBJ2-7, with 12 bases aligning to TRBD2. J lost 2 bases, V lost 6 bases, and 8 bases had no gene match. The CDR3 consists of 16 residues. Germline V gene data show CDR1 as KGHSH and CDR2 as LQKENI. CDR3 in DNA: TGTGCCAGCTCGCGTCGGACTAGCGGGGAGACCTACGAGCAGTACTTC. Encoded protein: CASSRRTSGETYEQYF.

In its sample, this clonotype was seen a few times. J is TRBJ2-1 and V is TRBV20-1; D unresolved. The CDR3 is 12 amino acids. Per germline, CDR1 DFQATT and CDR2 SNEGSKA (reference sequence). The V end was cut by 0 bases, the J end by 10 bases, with 10 bases between. CDR3 amino acids: CSARDMLGEQFF. As DNA, the CDR3 is TGCAGTGCTAGAGATATGTTGGGCGAGCAGTTCTTC.

There are many counts of this clonotype. The chain uses TRBV7-8 and TRBJ2-1, with TRBD2 matching over 11 bases. In germline, CDR1 is SGHVS, CDR2 FQNEAQ. CDR3 length: 15 residues. V was pared by 4 bases and J by 3 bases, with 2 bases of the junction left unmatched. The CDR3 protein is CASSSLAGVYNEQFF. DNA for the CDR3: TGTGCCAGCAGCTCACTAGCGGGAGTCTACAATGAGCAGTTCTTC.

Only a few counts were recorded for this clonotype. This sequence joins TRBV20-1 and TRBJ2-7; D perhaps matches TRBD1 (6 bases). The CDR3 totals 13 residues. V was shortened by 2 bases and J by 2 bases, with 10 bases between the two germline ends. CDR1 DFQATT and CDR2 SNEGSKA come from the germline V gene (reference sequence). The CDR3 nucleotides read TGCAGTGCTAGAAGACAGGCAGCCTACGAGCAGTACTTC. It translates to CSARRQAAYEQYF.

This clonotype was seen a handful of times. V gene TRBV3-1 combines with J gene TRBJ2-2; perhaps TRBD1 as D (6 bases). V lost 4 bases and J 1 base, leaving 13 bases between the germline ends. CDR1 is LGHDT, CDR2 YNNKEL, per germline (reference sequence). The CDR3 covers 16 residues. The CDR3 nucleotides read TGTGCCAGCAGCCCGATCGGGACACTGAACACCGGGGAGCTGTTTTTT. This codes for CASSPIGTLNTGELFF.

The chain joins TRBV4-2 to TRBJ1-1; no definite D call. The CDR3 has 15 residues. V was cut by 1 base and J by 1 base, with 10 bases left in between. Germline V gene data show CDR1 as LGHNA and CDR2 as YNFKEQ. The CDR3 coding sequence is TGTGCCAGCAGCCAAGCTGGGCAGCCGAACACTGAAGCTTTCTTT. It translates to CASSQAGQPNTEAFF.

This clonotype has a handful of counts. This chain uses TRBV3-1 with TRBJ1-2; D not certain. The CDR3 spans 14 residues. Between the trimmed V and J ends, which lost 6 bases and 8 bases, there was a span of 19 bases. CDR1 is LGHDT, CDR2 YNNKEL, per germline (reference sequence). CDR3 sequence (DNA): TGTGCCAGCAGGGGGATGGGTATCGGAGACGGCTACACCTTC. It is translated as CASRGMGIGDGYTF. The whole variable domain, filled in from reference TRBV3-1 and TRBJ1-2, reads DTAVSQTPKYLVTQMGNDKSIKCEQNLGHDTMYWYKQDSKKFLKIMFSYNNKELIINETVPNRFSPKSPDKAHLNLHINSLELGDSAVYFCASRGMGIGDGYTFGSGTRLTVV.

V and J are TRBV7-8 and TRBJ1-4, with a possible D match to TRBD1 (5 bases). The germline V and J ends were trimmed by 0 bases and 8 bases, with 16 bases remaining between them. Germline V gene data show CDR1 as SGHVS and CDR2 as FQNEAQ. The CDR3 spans 16 residues. The CDR3 region has the DNA TGTGCCAGCAGCTTAGCGCGGGGCGGTTTAGGCGAAAAACTGTTTTTT. Its translation: CASSLARGGLGEKLFF. Based on the CDR3 plus reference TRBV7-8 and TRBJ1-4, the full variable domain is GAGVSQSPRYKVAKRGQDVALRCDPISGHVSLFWYQQALGQGPEFLTYFQNEAQLDKSGLPSDRFFAERPEGSVSTLKIQRTQQEDSAVYLCASSLARGGLGEKLFFGSGTQLSVL.

The V and J genes are TRBV4-2 and TRBJ2-7; TRBD2 aligns across 7 bases. This CDR3 has 16 residues. Germline trimming cut 2 bases from V and 7 bases from J; bases unmatched to any gene: 14. Germline V gene data show CDR1 as LGHNA and CDR2 as YNFKEQ. The CDR3 nucleotides are TGTGCCAGCAGCCAACCCCTCCGGGAGGCCCCCTTGGAGCAGTACTTC. This sequence encodes CASSQPLREAPLEQYF.

The gene calls are TRBV12-3 or TRBV12-4 and TRBJ2-5, with 12 nucleotides matching TRBD1. The CDR3 totals 16 residues. Trimming cost V 5 bases and J 5 bases; bases outside gene matches: 9. As DNA, the CDR3 is TGTGCCAGCAGTCACTGGGACAGGGGGCGCGGGGAGACCCAGTACTTC. Protein product: CASSHWDRGRGETQYF.

The chain employs TRBV29-1 and TRBJ2-1, with a weak D call TRBD1 (6 bases). Trimming removed 6 bases from V and 9 bases from J, with 21 bases in between. This CDR3 region has 14 residues. Germline V gene lookup returns CDR1 SQVTM and CDR2 ANQGSEA. CDR3 nucleotides: TGCAGCGTCCAAGGTGGGCAGGGGAGTCCTGAGCAGTTCTTC. Translated: CSVQGGQGSPEQFF.

This chain connects TRBV5-1 to TRBJ2-1; 9 bases fit TRBD1. This CDR3 is built from 16 residues. Trimming at V came to 3 bases and at J to 4 bases, leaving 8 bases not matched to a gene. Germline values: CDR1 SGHRS, CDR2 YFSETQ. The CDR3 DNA sequence: TGCGCCAGCAGCTGGACCACAGGGGGCGCATACAATGAGCAGTTCTTC. Its translation is CASSWTTGGAYNEQFF.

In DNA form, the CDR3 reads TGTGCCAGCAGCTTAGCTGGGACTAGCGGGAGAGTGAATGAGCAGTTCTTC. Translating gives CASSLAGTSGRVNEQFF. The gene calls are TRBV7-2 and TRBJ2-1; 14 nucleotides line up with TRBD2. The CDR3 contains 17 residues. Germline CDR1 SGHTA, CDR2 FQGNSA. The trim removed 0 bases at V and 7 bases at J, leaving 5 bases unmatched.

This clonotype has at least ten counts. This chain links TRBV12-3 or TRBV12-4 with TRBJ2-5, with D possibly being TRBD2 (6 bases). Between the trimmed V and J ends, which lost 2 bases and 7 bases, there was a span of 11 bases. CDR3 size: 13 residues. For the CDR3, the DNA is TGTGCCAGCAGTTTACGGGGGTCCGGGACCCAGTACTTC. Residues: CASSLRGSGTQYF.

This clonotype occurred a few times. The chain carries TRBV7-8 and TRBJ1-1; D is perhaps TRBD1 (5 bases). The germline V gene encodes CDR1 SGHVS and CDR2 FQNEAQ. V lost 1 base and J lost 8, with 11 bases in between. The CDR3 is made up of 13 amino acids. The CDR3 loop is CASSLVGQGEAFF. The CDR3 bases are TGTGCCAGCAGCTTAGTTGGTCAGGGCGAAGCTTTCTTT.